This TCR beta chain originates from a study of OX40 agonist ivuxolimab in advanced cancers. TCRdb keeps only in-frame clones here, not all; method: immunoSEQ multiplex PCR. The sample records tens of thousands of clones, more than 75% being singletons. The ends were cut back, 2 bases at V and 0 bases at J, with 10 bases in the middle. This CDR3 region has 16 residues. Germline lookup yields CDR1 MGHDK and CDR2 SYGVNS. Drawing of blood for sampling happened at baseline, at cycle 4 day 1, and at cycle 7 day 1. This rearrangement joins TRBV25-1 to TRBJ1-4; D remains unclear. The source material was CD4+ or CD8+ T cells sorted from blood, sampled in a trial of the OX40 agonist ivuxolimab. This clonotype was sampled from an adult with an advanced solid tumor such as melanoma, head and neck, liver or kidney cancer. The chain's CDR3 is CASSEPRTSTNEKLFF. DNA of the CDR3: TGTGCCAGCAGTGAACCGAGGACTTCAACTAATGAAAAACTGTTTTTT.